This T cell receptor (beta chain) was sequenced in a study of T cell responses to AZD1222 COVID-19 vaccine. The protocol was immunoSEQ multiplex PCR, while the TCRdb copy is restricted to in-frame clones and leaves out a portion. The repertoire holds about 130,000 clones, about 90% seen once, with 1.9% in the top ten. Germline V CDR1 and CDR2: MNHEY, SVGEGT. This CDR3 is 17 amino acids long. Trimming removed 2 bases from V and 0 bases from J; junction bases left unmatched: 6. The sequence was collected from an adult in good health. Sample: peripheral blood, taken on day 0 of AZD1222 vaccination. The chain uses TRBV6-2 or TRBV6-3 and TRBJ1-5; 8 bases fit TRBD1. The CDR3 region has the DNA TGTGCCAGCAGTTACGAGACAGGGGCTAATAGCAATCAGCCCCAGCATTTT. Translated: CASSYETGANSNQPQHF.